The next 20 T cell receptor beta chains were all read from a single sample in a study of post-analysis software for immune sequencing data. Tagging with unique molecular identifiers was a feature of the TCR beta cDNA libraries. TCRdb called the PCR reads again in MiXCR, with one record for every CDR3 protein. The profile covers some 890,000 distinct CDR3 sequences, with around 50% appearing a single time and about 4.8% taken by the ten largest. Study observations and caveats: Patients showed TRBV5-6, TRBV5-1 and TRBV20-1 among roughly 5 TRBV segments more frequent than in controls.

No antigen has been identified for these receptors. The sample was blood. Receptors were obtained from a girl aged 5-17 years with multiple sclerosis.

There are a few counts of this clonotype. The chain joins TRBV5-1 to TRBJ2-3, with TRBD2 matching over 9 bases. Trimming cost V 0 bases and J 3 bases; bases outside gene matches: 8. This CDR3 region has 17 residues. Germline CDR1 SGHRS, CDR2 YFSETQ. CDR3 amino acids: CASSLGSGGPRTDTQYF. For the CDR3, the DNA is TGCGCCAGCAGCTTGGGAAGCGGGGGGCCCCGAACAGATACGCAGTATTTT.

This clonotype was seen a few times. This chain connects TRBV20-1 to TRBJ2-7; 11 bases map to TRBD2. This CDR3 is built from 14 residues. Germline-derived CDR1 and CDR2 are DFQATT and SNEGSKA (reference sequence). V was pared by 5 bases and J by 0 bases, with 3 bases of the junction left unmatched. The CDR3 coding sequence is TGCAGTGCTCCTGGGACTAGCGGCTCCTACGAGCAGTACTTC. Its protein is CSAPGTSGSYEQYF.

The V and J genes are TRBV15 and TRBJ1-5, with a weak D call TRBD1 (5 bases). Trimming cost V 1 base and J 1 base, with 11 bases left between them. This CDR3 has 16 residues. Germline V gene sequence: CDR1 LNHNV, CDR2 YYDKDF (reference sequence). CDR3 in DNA: TGTGCCACCAGCAGAGTAGCAGGGTGGAGCAATCAGCCCCAGCATTTT. It codes for CATSRVAGWSNQPQHF.

The rearrangement links TRBV29-1 to TRBJ1-1, with TRBD1 matching over 9 bases. With V trimmed by 5 bases and J by 1 base, 2 bases remained unmatched. Germline V gene sequence: CDR1 SQVTM, CDR2 ANQGSEA. There are 13 residues in the CDR3. The CDR3 region is CSVSQGANTEAFF. The DNA of the CDR3 is TGCAGCGTTTCACAGGGGGCGAACACTGAAGCTTTCTTT.

In its sample, this clonotype was seen once. The genes are TRBV19 and TRBJ1-6, with D maybe TRBD1 (5 bases). Trimming shortened V by 7 bases and J by 11 bases, and 21 bases separated the two germline ends. The CDR3 length is 15 residues. In germline, CDR1 is LNHDA, CDR2 SQIVND (reference sequence). CDR3 region: CASNEDRAGTAPLHF. The DNA of the CDR3 is TGTGCCAGTAATGAGGATAGAGCCGGGACTGCACCCCTCCACTTT.

The chain has TRBV5-1 and TRBJ1-5, with no clear D. Germline-derived CDR1 and CDR2 are SGHRS and YFSETQ. There are 15 residues in the CDR3. Trimming removed 0 bases at V and 4 bases at J, with 11 bases between. CDR3: CASSLEPVVNQPQHF. The CDR3 DNA reads TGCGCCAGCAGCTTGGAACCGGTGGTTAATCAGCCCCAGCATTTT.

This clonotype appeared a few times. J is TRBJ2-6 and V is TRBV5-1, with D possibly TRBD1 on 5 matching bases. There are 18 residues in the CDR3. The germline V gene encodes CDR1 SGHRS and CDR2 YFSETQ. V was trimmed by 2 bases and J by 0 bases, leaving 15 bases between them. CDR3 loop: CASSFGRAAPSGANVLTF. The CDR3 region has the DNA TGCGCCAGCAGCTTCGGCAGGGCAGCCCCCTCTGGGGCCAACGTCCTGACTTTC.

The chain is built from TRBV7-9 and TRBJ2-7, with TRBD1 matching 7 bases. V lost 5 bases, J lost 9 bases, and 7 bases stayed unmatched. The CDR3 length is 12 residues. Germline assignment: CDR1 SEHNR and CDR2 FQNEAQ (reference sequence). The CDR3 DNA is TGTGCCAGCAGCAATACAGGGGTCGGGCAGTACTTC. It is translated as CASSNTGVGQYF.

This chain joins TRBV4-2 and TRBJ2-3, with 8 bases aligning to TRBD1. The CDR3 spans 16 residues. Germline loops: CDR1 LGHNA, CDR2 YNFKEQ. V shed 1 base and J 5 bases; nucleotides not matched to a gene: 8. CDR3 amino acids: CASSQGDRGRLDTQYF. The CDR3 DNA reads TGTGCCAGCAGCCAAGGCGACAGGGGAAGGTTAGATACGCAGTATTTT.

The J gene is TRBJ2-3, the V gene TRBV6-2 or TRBV6-3, with no clear D. The length of the CDR3 is 13 residues. V was clipped by 2 bases and J by 8 bases, with 11 bases between them. Germline V gives CDR1 MNHEY, CDR2 SVGEGT. CDR3 DNA sequence: TGTGCCAGCAGTTACGATCGTGGCAGTACGCAGTATTTT. This translates into CASSYDRGSTQYF.

This chain joins TRBV5-1 and TRBJ1-2; no firm D call. Trimming removed 4 bases from V and 0 bases from J, with 25 bases in between. The CDR3 runs to 19 residues. CDR1 is SGHRS and CDR2 is YFSETQ in the germline V gene. CDR3 coding DNA: TGCGCCAGCAGCCCAGGATGGGCCTCCCTTCGCTTAGCTAACTATGGCTACACCTTC. It is translated as CASSPGWASLRLANYGYTF. The whole variable domain, filled in from reference TRBV5-1 and TRBJ1-2, reads KAGVTQTPRYLIKTRGQQVTLSCSPISGHRSVSWYQQTPGQGLQFLFEYFSETQRNKGNFPGRFSGRQFSNSRSEMNVSTLELGDSALYLCASSPGWASLRLANYGYTFGSGTRLTVV.

This clonotype was observed a single time. The rearrangement uses TRBV12-3 or TRBV12-4 and TRBJ1-2, with D maybe TRBD1 (5 bases). V lost 4 bases to trimming and J lost 4 bases, with 19 bases between them. The CDR3 covers 16 residues. The CDR3 reads CASSSPQGKSGYGYTF. As DNA, the CDR3 is TGTGCCAGCAGTTCCCCTCAGGGCAAAAGCGGCTATGGCTACACCTTC.

The CDR3 region is CASTTGQGATYEQYF. CDR3 DNA: TGTGCCAGCACCACTGGGCAGGGAGCTACCTACGAGCAGTACTTC. This sequence joins TRBV12-3 or TRBV12-4 and TRBJ2-7, with D perhaps TRBD1 or TRBD2 (5 bases each). V was trimmed by 7 bases and J by 2 bases, leaving 18 bases between them. The CDR3 loop spans 15 amino acids.

The V and J genes are TRBV20-1 and TRBJ2-3; D unresolved. The germline V gene has CDR1 DFQATT and CDR2 SNEGSKA (reference sequence). The V end was cut by 2 bases, the J end by 2 bases, with 5 bases between. CDR3 length: 12 residues. DNA of the CDR3: TGCAGTGCTAGACCTCACACAGATACGCAGTATTTT. This encodes CSARPHTDTQYF.

The rearrangement links TRBV6-2 or TRBV6-3 to TRBJ2-1; 9 bases line up with TRBD2. Losses at the gene ends were 6 bases for V and 0 bases for J; bases not matched to a gene: 24. In germline, CDR1 is MNHEY, CDR2 SVGEGT. The CDR3 sequence is 22 residues long. In DNA, the CDR3 is TGTGCCAGCAGAACCCCGCGGGAGCGGGAGGATGGTAGAGAGAGCTCCTACAATGAGCAGTTCTTC. Translation gives CASRTPREREDGRESSYNEQFF.

This clonotype came up a few times. The chain joins TRBV27 to TRBJ1-6; 7 positions match TRBD1. This CDR3 comprises 14 residues. The germline gives CDR1 MNHEY, CDR2 SMNVEV (reference sequence). After removal of 5 bases from V and 6 bases from J, the junction contained 4 bases not matched to a gene. The CDR3 coding sequence is TGTGCCAGCAGTCCGGGACAGCTTAATTCACCCCTCCACTTT. Amino acids: CASSPGQLNSPLHF.

The genes are TRBV2 and TRBJ1-2, with a weak D call TRBD1 (5 bases). This CDR3 comprises 16 residues. Trimming pared 4 bases from V and 8 bases from J, leaving 23 bases between. Germline V gives CDR1 SNHLY, CDR2 FYNNEI. The CDR3 here is CASSVFRDAPSGGYTF. The CDR3 region has the DNA TGTGCCAGCAGTGTCTTCAGGGATGCCCCCTCGGGAGGCTACACCTTC.

This clonotype has a handful of counts. V gene TRBV29-1 combines with J gene TRBJ1-2; no definite D call. The V end lost 7 bases, the J end lost 6 bases, and 24 bases lay between the germline ends. The germline CDR1 and CDR2 sequences are SQVTM and ANQGSEA. There are 15 residues in the CDR3. The DNA for the CDR3 is TGCAGCGCCCCGTTAAATCCTGACCGGCGGGATGGCTACACCTTC. It translates to CSAPLNPDRRDGYTF.

This clonotype has only a few counts. The rearrangement joins TRBV7-6 to TRBJ1-1; D gene ambiguous. Between the trimmed V and J ends, which lost 0 bases and 0 bases, there was a span of 8 bases. Germline CDR1 and CDR2: SGHVS and FNYEAQ. The CDR3 loop spans 15 amino acids. The CDR3 DNA reads TGTGCCAGCAGCTTAGCGGCAGGACTGAACACTGAAGCTTTCTTT. This codes for CASSLAAGLNTEAFF.

The chain recombines TRBV21-1 with TRBJ2-1; TRBD2 is the table's D call, not checked against the DNA. TRBV21-1 is a pseudogene. The CDR3 length is 17 residues. The CDR3 DNA follows: TGTGCCAGCAGCAAACCCCTAGCGGGAGTCTTGCTCAATGAGCAGTTCTTC. Protein: CASSKPLAGVLLNEQFF.